This TCR beta chain was retrieved from a study of CD8 T cells in ankylosing spondylitis. General study points: Reports of some motif variants in reactive arthritis synovial fluid and blood predate this one. Typical of ankylosing spondylitis blood, it appeared, was a TCR beta motif of eight highly homologous variants. Researchers reportedly found disease-linked clones significantly enriched in matched ankylosing spondylitis synovial fluid.

V shed 6 bases, J shed 7 bases, and the junction held 6 bases outside the gene matches. The CDR3 runs to 15 residues. Ten or more counts support this clonotype. The antigen remains unidentified. Quantitative molecular-barcoded 5'-RACE generated the TCR beta libraries. TCRdb reprocessed the 5' RACE reads with MiXCR, giving one entry per CDR3 protein. The sample consists of over 150,000 distinct CDR3 sequences, roughly 20% of them appearing once. The sequencing sample was made of blood, either unsorted or a sorted T cell fraction (not recorded which). The TCR originated in a male donor aged 10-29 years with ankylosing spondylitis or in good health (not recorded which). This sequence joins TRBV12-3 or TRBV12-4 and TRBJ2-2, with 12 bases aligning to TRBD2. The CDR3: CASSPGLAGFGELFF. The CDR3 nucleotides are TGTGCCAGCAGCCCGGGACTAGCGGGCTTCGGGGAGCTGTTTTTT.